This TCR beta chain was captured by sequencing in a study of lymphopenia after photon versus proton radiotherapy. Findings of the study overall: Only patients who died were analyzed for survival; proton advantage is unproven.

Clones were sequenced by immunoSEQ multiplex PCR, and TCRdb holds only the in-frame ones, with some missing. The repertoire holds 60,000 to 75,000 clones, with about 90% as singletons. This clone has more than one count but fewer than ten. Its target is not known. This TCR derives from a man older than 75 with esophageal cancer. This specimen was peripheral blood, taken from a patient treated with proton-based radiotherapy.

The CDR3 nucleotides read TGTGCCAGCAGCTTAGTATCAGGACACACCAATGAAAAACTGTTTTTT. Protein product: CASSLVSGHTNEKLFF. The V and J genes are TRBV7-9 and TRBJ1-4, with a possible D match to TRBD1 (5 bases). Trimming removed 1 base at V and 5 bases at J, with 14 bases between. Germline-derived CDR1 and CDR2 are SEHNR and FQNEAQ (reference sequence). The CDR3 totals 16 residues.